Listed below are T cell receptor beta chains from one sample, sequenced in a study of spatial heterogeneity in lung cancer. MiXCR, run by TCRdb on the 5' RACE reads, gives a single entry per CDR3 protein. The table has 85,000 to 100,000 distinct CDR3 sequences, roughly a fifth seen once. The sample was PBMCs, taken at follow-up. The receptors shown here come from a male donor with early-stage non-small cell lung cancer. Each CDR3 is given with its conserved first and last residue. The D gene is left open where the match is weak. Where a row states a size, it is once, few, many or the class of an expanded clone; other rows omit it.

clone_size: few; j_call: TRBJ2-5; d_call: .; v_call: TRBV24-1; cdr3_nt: TGTGCCACCAGTGATGTAGCGGAAGAGACCCAGTACTTC; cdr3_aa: CATSDVAEETQYF
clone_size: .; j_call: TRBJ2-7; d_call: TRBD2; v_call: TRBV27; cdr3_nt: TGTGCCAGCAGTGTAGGGACTAGCGGGAGGACCGAGCAGTACTTC; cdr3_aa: CASSVGTSGRTEQYF
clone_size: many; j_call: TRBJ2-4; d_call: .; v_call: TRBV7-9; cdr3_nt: TGTGCCAGCAGCTTAGCGGCAGGGAACATTCAGTACTTC; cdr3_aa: CASSLAAGNIQYF
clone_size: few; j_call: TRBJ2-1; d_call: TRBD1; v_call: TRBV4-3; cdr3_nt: TGCGCCAGCAGCCAACTTAGTGGGGACAGACATGAGCAGTTCTTC; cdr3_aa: CASSQLSGDRHEQFF
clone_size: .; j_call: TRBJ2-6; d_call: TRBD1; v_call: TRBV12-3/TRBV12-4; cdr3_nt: TGTGCCAGCAGTTTTAGGGGACAGACCGCCTCTGGGGCCAACGTCCTGACTTTC; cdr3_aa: CASSFRGQTASGANVLTF
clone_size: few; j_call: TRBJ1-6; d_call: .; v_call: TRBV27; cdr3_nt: TGTGCCAGCAGTTTATATCGGGGGGTGGATTCACCCCTCCACTTT; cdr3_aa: CASSLYRGVDSPLHF
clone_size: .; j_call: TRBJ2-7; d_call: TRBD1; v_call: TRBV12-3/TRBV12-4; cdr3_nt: TGTGCCAGCAGTGGACAGGGGGCCGGCGAGCAGTACTTC; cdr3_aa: CASSGQGAGEQYF
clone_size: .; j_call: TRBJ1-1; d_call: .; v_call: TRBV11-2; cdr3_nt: TGTGCCAGCAGCTTAGATCGCCAGAGTAGAGCTTTCTTT; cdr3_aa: CASSLDRQSRAFF
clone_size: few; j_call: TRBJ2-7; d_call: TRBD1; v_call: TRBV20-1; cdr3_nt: TGCAGTGCTAGATCGCTGACAGGGGAAGGACACGAGCAGTACTTC; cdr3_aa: CSARSLTGEGHEQYF
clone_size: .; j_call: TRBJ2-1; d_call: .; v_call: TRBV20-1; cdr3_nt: TGCAGTGTGATAGTTGGCTACAATGAGCAGTTCTTC; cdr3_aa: CSVIVGYNEQFF
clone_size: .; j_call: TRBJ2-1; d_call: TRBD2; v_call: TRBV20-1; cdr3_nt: TGCAGTGCGAAATGGACTAGCGGGAGGATTCGGAATGAGCAGTTCTTC; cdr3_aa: CSAKWTSGRIRNEQFF
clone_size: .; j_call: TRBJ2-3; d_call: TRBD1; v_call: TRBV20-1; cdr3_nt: TGCAGTGCTAGAGGTTTGGGGACAGGCCTAACAGATACGCAGTATTTT; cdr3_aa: CSARGLGTGLTDTQYF
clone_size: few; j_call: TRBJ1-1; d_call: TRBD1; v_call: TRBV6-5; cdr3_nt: TGTGCCAGCAGTTACACCAGGGGGGTCACTGAAGCTTTCTTT; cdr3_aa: CASSYTRGVTEAFF
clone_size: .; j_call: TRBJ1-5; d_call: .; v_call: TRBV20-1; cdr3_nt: TGCAGTGCTAGAGGGACACCCGATCAGCCCCAGCATTTT; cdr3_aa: CSARGTPDQPQHF
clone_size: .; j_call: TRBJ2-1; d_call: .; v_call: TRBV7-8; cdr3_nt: TGTGCCAGCAGCTTAGCAGGCAGGGGAAGGAGCTCCTACAATGAGCAGTTCTTC; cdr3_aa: CASSLAGRGRSSYNEQFF
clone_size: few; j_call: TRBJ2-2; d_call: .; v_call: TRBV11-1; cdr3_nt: TGTGCCAGCAGCCGAACAGAAACGAACACCGGGGAGCTGTTTTTT; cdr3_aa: CASSRTETNTGELFF
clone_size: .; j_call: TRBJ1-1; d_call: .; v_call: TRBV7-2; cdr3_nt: TGTGCCAGCAGCTTAAAGCGCGGAGCGAACACTGAAGCTTTCTTT; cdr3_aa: CASSLKRGANTEAFF
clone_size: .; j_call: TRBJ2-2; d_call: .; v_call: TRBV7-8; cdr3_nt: TGTGCCAGCAGCTTAGGGGATAGCGGAACCGGGGAGCTGTTTTTT; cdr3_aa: CASSLGDSGTGELFF
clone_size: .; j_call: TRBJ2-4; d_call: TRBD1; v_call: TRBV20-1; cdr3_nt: TGCAGTGCTAGGATGGGGACAGACCTAAACATTCAGTACTTC; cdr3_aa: CSARMGTDLNIQYF
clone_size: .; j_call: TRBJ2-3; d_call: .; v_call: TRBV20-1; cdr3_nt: TGCAGTGTCGGGCAGGGGAGCACAGATACGCAGTATTTT; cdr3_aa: CSVGQGSTDTQYF
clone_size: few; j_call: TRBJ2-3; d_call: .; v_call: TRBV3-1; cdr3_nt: TGTGCCAGCAGGCCTGCCCGAGCGGGGACAGCCCCAGATACGCAGTATTTT; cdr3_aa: CASRPARAGTAPDTQYF
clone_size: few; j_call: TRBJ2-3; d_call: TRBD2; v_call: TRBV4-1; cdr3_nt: TGCGCCAGCAGCCCAGCCGGGACTAGCTTAGGGGAACAGTATTTT; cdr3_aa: CASSPAGTSLGEQYF
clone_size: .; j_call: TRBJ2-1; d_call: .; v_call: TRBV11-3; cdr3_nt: TGTGCCAGCAGCTTAGAATACAGTAGTGAGCAGTTCTTC; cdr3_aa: CASSLEYSSEQFF
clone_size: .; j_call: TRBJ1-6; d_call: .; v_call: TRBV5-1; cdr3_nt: TGCGCCAGCAGCTTGGACGGGCCCGGACGTAATTCACCCCTCCACTTT; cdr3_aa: CASSLDGPGRNSPLHF
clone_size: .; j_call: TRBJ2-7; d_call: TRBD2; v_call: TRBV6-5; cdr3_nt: TGTGCCAGCAGCAGGACTAGCGGGAGTTACGAGCAGTACTTC; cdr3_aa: CASSRTSGSYEQYF
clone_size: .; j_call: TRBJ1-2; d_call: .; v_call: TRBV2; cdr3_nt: TGTGCCAGCAGTGAATTTCCAGGGGAGAGCTATGGCTACACCTTC; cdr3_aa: CASSEFPGESYGYTF
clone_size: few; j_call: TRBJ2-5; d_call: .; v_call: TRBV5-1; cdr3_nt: TGCGCCAGCAGCTATTTAGCGGATCAAGAGACCCAGTACTTC; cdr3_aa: CASSYLADQETQYF
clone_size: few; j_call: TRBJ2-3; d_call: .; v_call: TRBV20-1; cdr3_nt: TGCAGTGCTGGGTGGCCGGGACCCGGCGCCACAGATACGCAGTATTTT; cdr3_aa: CSAGWPGPGATDTQYF
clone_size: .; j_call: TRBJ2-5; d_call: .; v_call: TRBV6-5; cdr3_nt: TGTGCCAGCCCGGAGGGACAGCAAGAGACCCAGTACTTC; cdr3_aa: CASPEGQQETQYF
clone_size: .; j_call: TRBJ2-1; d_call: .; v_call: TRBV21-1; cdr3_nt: TGTGCCAGCAGCAAAGGACCGGTTGCATACTATGAGCAGTTCTTC; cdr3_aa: CASSKGPVAYYEQFF
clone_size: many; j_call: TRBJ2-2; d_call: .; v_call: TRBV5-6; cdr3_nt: TGTGCCAGCAGCTTGCCGGTCGCCGGGGAGCTGTTTTTT; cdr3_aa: CASSLPVAGELFF
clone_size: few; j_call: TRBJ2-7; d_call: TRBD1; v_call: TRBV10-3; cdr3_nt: TGTGCCATCAGTGGAACCGGGACAGGGGCCTACGAGCAGTACTTC; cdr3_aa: CAISGTGTGAYEQYF
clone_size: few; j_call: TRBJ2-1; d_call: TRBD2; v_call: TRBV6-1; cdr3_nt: TGTGCCAGCAGTGAGACTAGCGGGGGCTCCTACAATGAGCAGTTCTTC; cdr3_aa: CASSETSGGSYNEQFF
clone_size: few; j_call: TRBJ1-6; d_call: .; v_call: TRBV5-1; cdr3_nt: TGCGCCAGCAGCATGGGACCTGCGGGGTCCAATTCACCCCTCCACTTT; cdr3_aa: CASSMGPAGSNSPLHF
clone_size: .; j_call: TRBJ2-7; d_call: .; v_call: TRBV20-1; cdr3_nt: TGCAGTGCTAGAGATAGCGGGCAGGGGAACTCCTACGAGCAGTACTTC; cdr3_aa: CSARDSGQGNSYEQYF
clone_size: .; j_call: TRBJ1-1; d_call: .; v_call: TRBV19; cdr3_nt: TGTGCCAGTAGTATAGGACCGGGCATGAACACTGAAGCTTTCTTT; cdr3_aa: CASSIGPGMNTEAFF
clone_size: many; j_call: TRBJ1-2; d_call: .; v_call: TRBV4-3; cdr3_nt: TGCGCCAGCAGCCAAGATTTCCAGGGCTATGGCTACACCTTC; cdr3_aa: CASSQDFQGYGYTF
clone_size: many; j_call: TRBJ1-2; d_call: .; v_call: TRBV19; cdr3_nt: TGTGCCAGTAGTATATCTCCAGACCCATCTTATGGCTACACCTTC; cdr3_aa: CASSISPDPSYGYTF
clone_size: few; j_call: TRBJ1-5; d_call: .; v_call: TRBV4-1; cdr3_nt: TGCGCCAGCAGCCAAGGATTGGTGGGGGCTCTGGGCAATCAGCCCCAGCATTTT; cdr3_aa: CASSQGLVGALGNQPQHF
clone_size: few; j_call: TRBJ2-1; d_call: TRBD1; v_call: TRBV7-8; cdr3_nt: TGTGCCAGCAGCTTAGGGGACAGGGGGCGGAATGAGCAGTTCTTC; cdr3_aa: CASSLGDRGRNEQFF
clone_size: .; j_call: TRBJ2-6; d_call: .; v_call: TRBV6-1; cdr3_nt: TGTGCCAGCAGTGAAGGAACGGTATATGGGGCCAACGTCCTGACTTTC; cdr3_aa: CASSEGTVYGANVLTF
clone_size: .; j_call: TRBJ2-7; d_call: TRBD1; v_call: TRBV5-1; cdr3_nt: TGCGCCAGCAGCAACGACAGGGGTGCCTACGAGCAGTACTTC; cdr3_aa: CASSNDRGAYEQYF
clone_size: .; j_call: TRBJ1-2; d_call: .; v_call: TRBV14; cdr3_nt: TGTGCCAGCAGCCCCGACAGGATGGGCTACACCTTC; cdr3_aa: CASSPDRMGYTF
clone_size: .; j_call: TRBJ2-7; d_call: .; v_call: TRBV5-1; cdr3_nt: TGCGCCAGCAGGGCAGGGGCAAGCTCCTACGAGCAGTACTTC; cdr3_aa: CASRAGASSYEQYF
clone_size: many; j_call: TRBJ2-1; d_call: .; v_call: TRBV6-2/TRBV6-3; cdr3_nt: TGTGCCAGCAGTTACTCCGAGCTTCCCCGAAATGAGCAGTTCTTC; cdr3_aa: CASSYSELPRNEQFF
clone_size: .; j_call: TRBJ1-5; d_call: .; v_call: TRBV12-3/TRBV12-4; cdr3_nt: TGTGCCAGCAGTTTAGTTGCTGGGGGCTTTCAGCCCCAGCATTTT; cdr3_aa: CASSLVAGGFQPQHF
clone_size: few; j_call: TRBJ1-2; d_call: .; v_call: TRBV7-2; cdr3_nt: TGTGCCAGCAGCCCTTATAACTATGGCTACACCTTC; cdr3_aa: CASSPYNYGYTF
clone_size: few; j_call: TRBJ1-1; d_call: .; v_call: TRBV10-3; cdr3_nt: TGTGCCATCAGTGAGTTAACAGGGTCTACTGAAGCTTTCTTT; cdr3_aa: CAISELTGSTEAFF
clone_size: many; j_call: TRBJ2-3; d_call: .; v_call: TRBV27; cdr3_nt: TGTGCCAGCAGAGGAGATACGCAGTATTTT; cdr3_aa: CASRGDTQYF
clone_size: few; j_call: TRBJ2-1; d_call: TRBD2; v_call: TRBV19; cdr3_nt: TGTGCCAGTAGTAGCGGACTAGCCTACAATGAGCAGTTCTTC; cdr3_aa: CASSSGLAYNEQFF
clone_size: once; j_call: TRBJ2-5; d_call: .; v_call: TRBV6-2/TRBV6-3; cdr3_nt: TGTGCCAGCAGTTACCTAGAGGGGGGGGTTCAAGAGACCCAGTACTTC; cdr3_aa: CASSYLEGGVQETQYF
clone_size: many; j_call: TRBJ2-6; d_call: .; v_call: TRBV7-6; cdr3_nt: TGTGCCAGCAGCTGGGGGGCGAAAGGGGCCAACGTCCTGACTTTC; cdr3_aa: CASSWGAKGANVLTF
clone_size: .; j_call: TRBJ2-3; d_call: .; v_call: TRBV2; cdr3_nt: TGTGCCAGCAGAAGACGGACGGATAGCACAGATACGCAGTATTTT; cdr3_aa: CASRRRTDSTDTQYF
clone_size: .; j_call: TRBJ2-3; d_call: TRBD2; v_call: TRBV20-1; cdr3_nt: TGCAGTGCTCTCCGCGGGACTAGCGGGACCCTTAGCACAGATACGCAGTATTTT; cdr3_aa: CSALRGTSGTLSTDTQYF
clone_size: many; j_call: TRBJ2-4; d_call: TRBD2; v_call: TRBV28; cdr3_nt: TGTGCCAGCAGTCTGAGCGGGGGGGATCCAACAGCGAAGGGCAAAAACATTCAGTACTTC; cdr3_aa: CASSLSGGDPTAKGKNIQYF
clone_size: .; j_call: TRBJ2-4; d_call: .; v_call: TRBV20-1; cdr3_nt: TGCAGTGCTAGTCCAGGGGGGAACATTCAGTACTTC; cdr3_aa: CSASPGGNIQYF
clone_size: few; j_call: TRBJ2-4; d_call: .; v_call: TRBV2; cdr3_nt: TGTGCCAGCCATCGACAGGCGTATGACATTCAGTACTTC; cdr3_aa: CASHRQAYDIQYF
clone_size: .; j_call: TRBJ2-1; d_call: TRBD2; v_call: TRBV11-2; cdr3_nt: TGTGCCAGCAGCTTAGTTCTTCGGACTAGCCGAGACAATGAGCAGTTCTTC; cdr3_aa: CASSLVLRTSRDNEQFF
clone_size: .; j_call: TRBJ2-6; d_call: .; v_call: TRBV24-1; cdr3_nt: TGTGCCACCAGTGACCCCGGACATAACTCTGGGGCCAACGTCCTGACTTTC; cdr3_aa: CATSDPGHNSGANVLTF
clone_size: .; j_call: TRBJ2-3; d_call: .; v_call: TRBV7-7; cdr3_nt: TGTGCCAGCAGCTTAAGTGTCCGGGTCTCAGATACGCAGTATTTT; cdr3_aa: CASSLSVRVSDTQYF